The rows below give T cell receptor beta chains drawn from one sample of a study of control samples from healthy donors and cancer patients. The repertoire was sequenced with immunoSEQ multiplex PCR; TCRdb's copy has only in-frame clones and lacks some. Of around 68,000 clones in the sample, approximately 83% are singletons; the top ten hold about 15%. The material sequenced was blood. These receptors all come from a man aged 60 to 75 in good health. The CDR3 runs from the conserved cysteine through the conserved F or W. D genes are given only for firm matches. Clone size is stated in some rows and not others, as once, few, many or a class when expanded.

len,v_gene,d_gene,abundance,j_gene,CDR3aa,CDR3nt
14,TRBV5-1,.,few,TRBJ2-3,CASNQGLVSDTQYF,TGCGCCAGCAACCAGGGCCTTGTATCAGATACGCAGTATTTT
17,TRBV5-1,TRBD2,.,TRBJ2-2,CASSWTSGSPNTGELFF,TGCGCCAGCAGCTGGACTAGCGGGTCACCGAACACCGGGGAGCTGTTTTTT
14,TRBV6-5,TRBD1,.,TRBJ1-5,CASNPTGSNQPQHF,TGTGCCAGCAACCCGACAGGGAGCAATCAGCCCCAGCATTTT
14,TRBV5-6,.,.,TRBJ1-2,CASSFPGANYGYTF,TGTGCCAGCAGCTTTCCAGGAGCTAACTATGGCTACACCTTC
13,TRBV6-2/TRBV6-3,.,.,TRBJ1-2,CASSYSVRESYTF,TGTGCCAGCAGTTACTCCGTTCGGGAGAGCTACACCTTC
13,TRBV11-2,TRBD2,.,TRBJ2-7,CASSLTGLGQQYF,TGTGCCAGCAGCTTAACGGGACTAGGGCAGCAGTACTTC
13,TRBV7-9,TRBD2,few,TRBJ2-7,CASSRREASEQYF,TGTGCCAGCAGCAGGCGGGAGGCCTCCGAGCAGTACTTC
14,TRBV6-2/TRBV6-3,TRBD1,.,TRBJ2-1,CASSYWTGYNEQFF,TGTGCCAGCAGTTATTGGACAGGGTACAATGAGCAGTTCTTC
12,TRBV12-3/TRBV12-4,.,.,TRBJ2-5,CASSLGQETQYF,TGTGCCAGCAGTTTGGGGCAAGAGACCCAGTACTTC
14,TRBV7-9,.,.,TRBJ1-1,CASSGPWEDTEAFF,TGTGCCAGCAGCGGACCTTGGGAGGACACTGAAGCTTTCTTT
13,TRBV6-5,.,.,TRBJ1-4,CASTADSPEKLFF,TGTGCCAGCACGGCGGACAGTCCTGAAAAACTGTTTTTT
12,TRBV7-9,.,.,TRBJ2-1,CASSLEVYEQFF,TGTGCCAGCAGCTTGGAAGTCTATGAGCAGTTCTTC
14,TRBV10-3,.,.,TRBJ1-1,CAIRSMTENTEAFF,TGTGCCATCAGGTCCATGACCGAGAACACTGAAGCTTTCTTT
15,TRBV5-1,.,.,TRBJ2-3,CASSPGLRDTDTQYF,TGCGCCAGCAGCCCAGGACTTCGCGACACAGATACGCAGTATTTT
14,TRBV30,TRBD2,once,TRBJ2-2,CAWRGLASTGELFF,TGTGCCTGGAGGGGACTAGCGAGTACCGGGGAGCTGTTTTTT
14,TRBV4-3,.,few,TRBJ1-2,CASSQGYPDYGYTF,TGCGCCAGCAGCCAAGGGTATCCAGACTATGGCTACACCTTC